These 27 T cell receptor beta chains came from one sample sequenced in a study of radiation and T cells in renal cell carcinoma. Sequencing was performed with immunoSEQ multiplex PCR; in TCRdb, only in-frame clones are kept and a portion is missing. The sample contains 100,000 to 150,000 clones, 85% to 90% of which appear only once. Stated time point: blood 2 weeks post-SBRT. Treatment of the sample: 15 Gy SBRT to primary tumor, nephrectomy 4 weeks later. The input for sequencing was blood, taken from a patient whose treatment included radiotherapy and nephrectomy. These receptors were obtained from a woman aged 70-85 years with renal cell carcinoma.

This chain links TRBV10-1 with TRBJ2-7; D remains ambiguous. CDR3 length equals 12 residues. Germline CDR1 is WNHNN and CDR2 is SYGVQD (reference sequence). V gave up 4 bases and J gave up 3 bases, with 7 bases separating them. The CDR3 DNA sequence: TGCGCCAGCAGTGTCTCTCTCTACGAGCAGTACTTC. This translates into CASSVSLYEQYF.

This chain links TRBV5-1 with TRBJ1-1; weak D call: TRBD1 (5 bases). Germline CDR1 is SGHRS and CDR2 is YFSETQ. There are 17 residues in the CDR3. The V end lost 2 bases, the J end lost 4 bases, and 21 bases lay between the germline ends. The CDR3 reads CASSFTTTSLGPTEAFF. The CDR3 nucleotides read TGCGCCAGCAGCTTTACCACTACCTCATTGGGGCCCACTGAAGCTTTCTTT.

The J gene is TRBJ2-7, the V gene TRBV7-2; D assignment may be TRBD1 or TRBD2 (5 bases each). Trimming stripped 0 bases from V and 6 bases from J, with 12 bases between. Germline loops: CDR1 SGHTA, CDR2 FQGNSA. This CDR3 has 14 residues. This chain's CDR3 is CASSLAGREGEQYF. CDR3 sequence (DNA): TGTGCCAGCAGCTTAGCGGGACGCGAGGGCGAGCAGTACTTC.

The rearrangement joins TRBV5-4 to TRBJ1-1; possible D gene TRBD1, 5 bases. The CDR3 consists of 15 residues. CDR1 is SGHNT and CDR2 is YYREEE in the germline V gene (reference sequence). V lost 0 bases and J 5 bases, leaving 14 bases between the germline ends. The CDR3 loop is CASSLVVGEGTEAFF. In DNA, the CDR3 is TGTGCCAGCAGCTTGGTAGTGGGGGAGGGAACTGAAGCTTTCTTT. Variable domain in full (rest from reference TRBV5-4 and TRBJ1-1): ETGVTQSPTHLIKTRGQQVTLRCSSQSGHNTVSWYQQALGQGPQFIFQYYREEENGRGNFPPRFSGLQFPNYSSELNVNALELDDSALYLCASSLVVGEGTEAFFGQGTRLTVV.

V and J are TRBV29-1 and TRBJ2-3, with D unresolved. This CDR3 region has 11 residues. The V and J ends lost 7 bases and 4 bases respectively, with 9 bases between them. Germline V gives CDR1 SQVTM, CDR2 ANQGSEA. DNA for the CDR3: TGCAGCGGTCTCAGCCCAGATACGCAGTATTTT. This gives the protein CSGLSPDTQYF.

This sequence joins TRBV10-3 and TRBJ1-5; a possible D gene is TRBD1 (5 bases). There are 16 residues in the CDR3. Looked up from germline, CDR1 is ENHRY and CDR2 is SYGVKD. Trimming stripped 5 bases from V and 2 bases from J, with 16 bases between. CDR3 residues: CAISPGGITGNQPQHF. Written as DNA, the CDR3 is TGTGCCATCAGTCCGGGGGGGATCACAGGCAATCAGCCCCAGCATTTT.

This sequence joins TRBV6-5 and TRBJ1-5; D gene ambiguous. Germline CDR1 is MNHEY and CDR2 is SVGAGI. Trimming stripped 0 bases from V and 0 bases from J, with 9 bases between. The CDR3 loop spans 16 amino acids. CDR3 sequence (DNA): TGTGCCAGCAGTTACTCGAGTCCGACTAGCAATCAGCCCCAGCATTTT. Translation gives CASSYSSPTSNQPQHF.

This chain links TRBV27 with TRBJ2-7; the D is unclear. The germline CDR1 and CDR2 sequences are MNHEY and SMNVEV (reference sequence). The CDR3 has 13 amino acids. V shed 7 bases and J shed 3 bases, with 13 bases lying between them. DNA for the CDR3: TGTGCCAGCACCCATGACGGACGCTACGAGCAGTACTTC. The encoded protein is CASTHDGRYEQYF.

This chain uses TRBV30 with TRBJ2-2, with 11 bases identical to TRBD1. V lost 0 bases to trimming and J lost 5 bases; unmatched junction nucleotides: 2. The CDR3 has 15 amino acids. Germline V lookup: CDR1 GTSNPN, CDR2 SVGIG (reference sequence). CDR3 loop: CAWSVGTGGTGELFF. DNA of the CDR3: TGTGCCTGGAGTGTAGGGACAGGGGGTACCGGGGAGCTGTTTTTT. Drawing the rest from reference TRBV30 and TRBJ2-2, the complete variable domain is SQTIHQWPATLVQPVGSPLSLECTVEGTSNPNLYWYRQAAGRGLQLLFYSVGIGQISSEVPQNLSASRPQDRQFILSSKKLLLSDSGFYLCAWSVGTGGTGELFFGEGSRLTVL.

This chain links TRBV18 with TRBJ2-3; D may be TRBD1 or TRBD2 (6 bases each). Germline V gives CDR1 KGHSH, CDR2 LQKENI. V lost 2 bases and J lost 6, with 12 bases in between. The CDR3 length is 14 residues. CDR3 coding DNA: TGTGCCAGCTCACCAGTTTCGGGGGCCGATACGCAGTATTTT. This translates into CASSPVSGADTQYF.

The chain joins TRBV11-3 to TRBJ1-1; D uncertain. V gave up 1 base and J gave up 4 bases, with 10 bases separating them. In germline, CDR1 is SGHNT, CDR2 YENEEA. The CDR3 contains 14 residues. The CDR3 region has the DNA TGTGCCAGCAGCTTAGGCGGGTTGGCCACTGAAGCTTTCTTT. This gives the protein CASSLGGLATEAFF.

This rearrangement joins TRBV4-1 to TRBJ1-1; no firm D call. Germline V gives CDR1 MGHRA, CDR2 YSYEKL. Between the trimmed V and J ends, which lost 0 bases and 4 bases, there was a span of 15 bases. This CDR3 is 16 amino acids long. The CDR3 sequence is CASSQDPLFGVTEAFF. The CDR3 coding sequence is TGCGCCAGCAGCCAAGATCCCTTGTTTGGTGTCACTGAAGCTTTCTTT.

This clone appeared once. The CDR3 DNA reads TGTGCCAGCAGCTTAGAAGGGAGCGGGGGAGATACGCAGTATTTT. Protein sequence: CASSLEGSGGDTQYF. The rearrangement links TRBV7-6 to TRBJ2-3, with TRBD2 matching over 8 bases. V was pared by 1 base and J by 5 bases, with 5 bases of the junction left unmatched. Per the germline V gene, CDR1 is SGHVS and CDR2 is FNYEAQ. CDR3 length: 15 residues.

The genes are TRBV10-3 and TRBJ2-7; 12 bases line up with TRBD2. Germline V CDR1 and CDR2: ENHRY, SYGVKD. The CDR3 sequence is 15 residues long. Unmatched junction bases numbered 1, after V lost 1 base and J lost 3 bases. The CDR3 protein is CAISEWTSGNYEQYF. The CDR3, as DNA: TGTGCCATCAGTGAGTGGACTAGCGGGAACTACGAGCAGTACTTC.

The chain is built from TRBV7-9 and TRBJ2-1, with a tentative D call TRBD2 (6 bases). With 8 bases removed from V and 2 bases from J, the gap between germline ends came to 16 bases. From germline, CDR1 is SEHNR and CDR2 FQNEAQ (reference sequence). There are 15 residues in the CDR3. The CDR3 DNA follows: TGTGCCAGCCCCCCCGGGGGAGCCACCTACAATGAGCAGTTCTTC. This sequence encodes CASPPGGATYNEQFF.

The chain recombines TRBV2 with TRBJ1-1, with D possibly TRBD1 on 6 matching bases. The CDR3 spans 15 residues. Trimming removed 0 bases from V and 10 bases from J, with 18 bases in between. CDR1 SNHLY and CDR2 FYNNEI come from the germline V gene. CDR3 loop: CASSEAGSGQWSAFF. The CDR3 region has the DNA TGTGCCAGCAGTGAAGCGGGGTCGGGACAATGGTCAGCTTTCTTT.

This chain links TRBV5-6 with TRBJ2-3; tentatively, D is TRBD1 (6 bases). The CDR3 is 13 residues long. The germline V gene encodes CDR1 SGHDT and CDR2 YYEEEE. V was pared by 1 base and J by 4 bases, with 7 bases between. Here the CDR3 DNA reads TGTGCCAGCAGCTTGACAGGGTCAGATACGCAGTATTTT. Its translation is CASSLTGSDTQYF.

This sequence joins TRBV13 and TRBJ1-1; D is perhaps TRBD1 (5 bases). Germline-derived CDR1 and CDR2 are PRHDT and FYEKMQ (reference sequence). V lost 3 bases and J 5 bases, leaving 25 bases between the germline ends. The CDR3 spans 18 residues. The CDR3 is CASSFRGSGVSRDTEAFF. DNA for the CDR3: TGTGCCAGCAGCTTTCGGGGGTCAGGTGTCTCCAGGGATACTGAAGCTTTCTTT.

The chain employs TRBV25-1 and TRBJ2-7; D possibly corresponds to TRBD1 (6 bases). This CDR3 is 11 amino acids long. Germline loops: CDR1 MGHDK, CDR2 SYGVNS. V lost 8 bases and J lost 1, with 6 bases in between. This CDR3 is CASGTSYEQYF. CDR3 DNA sequence: TGTGCCAGCGGGACATCCTACGAGCAGTACTTC.

The V and J genes are TRBV7-8 and TRBJ1-1; 7 bases are shared with TRBD1. Trimming at V came to 2 bases and at J to 0 bases, leaving 6 bases not matched to a gene. CDR1 and CDR2 (germline): SGHVS, FQNEAQ. CDR3 length: 16 amino acids. The CDR3 DNA reads as TGTGCCAGCAGCTTAATACAGGGGTTGATGAACACTGAAGCTTTCTTT. This translates into CASSLIQGLMNTEAFF.

This clone was seen a handful of times. The V and J genes are TRBV30 and TRBJ1-5, with a possible D match to TRBD1 (5 bases). Trimming stripped 0 bases from V and 1 base from J, with 10 bases between. This CDR3 region has 15 residues. Germline CDR1 reads GTSNPN; CDR2 reads SVGIG (reference sequence). CDR3 loop: CAWSVEAGSNQPQHF. In DNA, the CDR3 is TGTGCCTGGAGTGTGGAGGCAGGGAGCAATCAGCCCCAGCATTTT.

A single count supports this clone. The V gene is TRBV4-3, the J gene TRBJ1-1; 7 nucleotides line up with TRBD1. The CDR3 length is 13 residues. Trimming removed 3 bases from V and 3 bases from J; junction bases left unmatched: 1. Germline loops: CDR1 LGHNA, CDR2 YSLEER. CDR3 amino acids: CASSHDRDTEAFF. Written as DNA, the CDR3 is TGCGCCAGCAGCCACGACAGGGACACTGAAGCTTTCTTT.

This chain uses TRBV5-1 with TRBJ1-6, with a weak D call TRBD1 (5 bases). The CDR3 is made up of 15 amino acids. V gave up 4 bases and J gave up 5 bases, with 13 bases separating them. Germline V gene lookup returns CDR1 SGHRS and CDR2 YFSETQ. The CDR3, as DNA: TGCGCCAGCAGCCAGGGCCCGGAGAATAATTCACCCCTCCACTTT. This translates into CASSQGPENNSPLHF.

The gene calls are TRBV5-1 and TRBJ2-3; TRBD2 might be the D (6 bases). V shed 5 bases and J shed 2 bases, with 9 bases lying between them. Per the germline V gene, CDR1 is SGHRS and CDR2 is YFSETQ. The CDR3 covers 13 residues. CDR3 amino acids: CASRRDFTDTQYF. The CDR3 coding sequence is TGCGCCAGCAGGAGGGACTTCACAGATACGCAGTATTTT.

The rearrangement links TRBV5-4 to TRBJ1-2, with 7 bases fitting TRBD1. Trimming took 6 bases from V and 5 from J; bases not matched to a gene: 13. The CDR3 runs 15 residues. Germline V gives CDR1 SGHNT, CDR2 YYREEE (reference sequence). CDR3: CASTPDRDRAYGYTF. Here the CDR3 DNA reads TGTGCCAGCACCCCCGACCGGGACAGAGCTTATGGCTACACCTTC.

This chain uses TRBV13 with TRBJ2-5; TRBD2 agrees at 12 bases. Losses at the gene ends were 2 bases for V and 0 bases for J; bases not matched to a gene: 7. The germline V gene encodes CDR1 PRHDT and CDR2 FYEKMQ (reference sequence). The length of the CDR3 is 18 residues. This CDR3 is CASSLRLAGGQYQETQYF. The CDR3, as DNA: TGTGCCAGCAGCTTAAGGCTAGCGGGGGGGCAGTACCAAGAGACCCAGTACTTC.

The V gene is TRBV19, the J gene TRBJ1-1; the D gene is possibly TRBD1 (5 bases). Trimming took off 1 base at V and 4 bases at J, with 7 bases between the two ends. The CDR3 is 13 residues long. Germline V CDR1 and CDR2: LNHDA, SQIVND (reference sequence). CDR3 protein: CASSIGTPTEAFF. The CDR3 coding sequence is TGTGCCAGTAGTATAGGGACACCCACTGAAGCTTTCTTT.